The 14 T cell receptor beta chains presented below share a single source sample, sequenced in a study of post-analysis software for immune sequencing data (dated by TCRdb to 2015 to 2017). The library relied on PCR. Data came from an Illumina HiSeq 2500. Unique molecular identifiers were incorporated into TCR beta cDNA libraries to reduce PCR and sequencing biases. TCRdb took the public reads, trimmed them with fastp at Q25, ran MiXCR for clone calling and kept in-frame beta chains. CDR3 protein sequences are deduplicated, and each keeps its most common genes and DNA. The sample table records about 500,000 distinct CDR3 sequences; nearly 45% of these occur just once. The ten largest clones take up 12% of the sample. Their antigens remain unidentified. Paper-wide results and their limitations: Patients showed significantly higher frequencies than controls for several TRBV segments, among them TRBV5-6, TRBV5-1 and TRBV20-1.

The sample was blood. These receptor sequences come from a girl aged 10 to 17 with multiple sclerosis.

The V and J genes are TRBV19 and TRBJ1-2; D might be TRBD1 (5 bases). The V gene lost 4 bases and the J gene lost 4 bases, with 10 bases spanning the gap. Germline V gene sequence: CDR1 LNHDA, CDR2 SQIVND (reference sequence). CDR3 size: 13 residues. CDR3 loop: CASSKRDSYGYTF. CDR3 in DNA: TGTGCCAGTAGTAAACGCGACAGCTATGGCTACACCTTC.

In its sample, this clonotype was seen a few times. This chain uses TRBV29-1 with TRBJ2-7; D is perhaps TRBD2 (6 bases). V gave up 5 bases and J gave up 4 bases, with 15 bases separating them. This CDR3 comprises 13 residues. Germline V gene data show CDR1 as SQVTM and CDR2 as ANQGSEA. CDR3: CSVSGRLSYEQYF. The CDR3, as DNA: TGCAGCGTTTCGGGGAGGCTAAGTTACGAGCAGTACTTC.

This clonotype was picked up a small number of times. CDR3 protein: CSGVSGLGEQFF. The CDR3 region has the DNA TGCAGCGGGGTATCAGGGTTGGGTGAGCAGTTCTTC. This chain joins TRBV29-1 and TRBJ2-1, with D possibly matching TRBD1 (5 bases). The CDR3 length is 12 residues. The V and J ends lost 7 bases and 9 bases respectively, with 16 bases between them. Germline V gene sequence: CDR1 SQVTM, CDR2 ANQGSEA.

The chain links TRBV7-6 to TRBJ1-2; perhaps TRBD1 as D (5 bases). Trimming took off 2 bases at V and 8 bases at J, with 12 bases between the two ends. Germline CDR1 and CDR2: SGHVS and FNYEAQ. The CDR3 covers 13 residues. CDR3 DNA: TGTGCCAGCAGCTTACGGCAGGGTCACGGCTACACCTTC. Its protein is CASSLRQGHGYTF.

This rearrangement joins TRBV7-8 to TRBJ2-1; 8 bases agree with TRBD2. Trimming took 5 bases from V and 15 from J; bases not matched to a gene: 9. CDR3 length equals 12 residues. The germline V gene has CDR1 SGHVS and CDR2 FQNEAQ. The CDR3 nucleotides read TGTGCCAGCAGCCCAGAGGGGACTAGGAGGTTCTTC. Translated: CASSPEGTRRFF.

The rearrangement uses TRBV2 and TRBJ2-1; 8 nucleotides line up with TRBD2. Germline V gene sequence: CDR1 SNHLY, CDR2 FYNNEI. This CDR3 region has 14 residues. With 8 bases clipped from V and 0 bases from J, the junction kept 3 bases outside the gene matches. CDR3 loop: CASQRESSYNEQFF. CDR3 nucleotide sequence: TGTGCCAGCCAGCGGGAGAGCTCCTACAATGAGCAGTTCTTC.

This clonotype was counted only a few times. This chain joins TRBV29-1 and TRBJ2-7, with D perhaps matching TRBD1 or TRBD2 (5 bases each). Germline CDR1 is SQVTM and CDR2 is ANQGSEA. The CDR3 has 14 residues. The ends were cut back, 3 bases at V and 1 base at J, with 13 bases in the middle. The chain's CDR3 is CSVDGVGDSYEQYF. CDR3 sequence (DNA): TGCAGCGTTGACGGGGTGGGGGATTCCTACGAGCAGTACTTC.

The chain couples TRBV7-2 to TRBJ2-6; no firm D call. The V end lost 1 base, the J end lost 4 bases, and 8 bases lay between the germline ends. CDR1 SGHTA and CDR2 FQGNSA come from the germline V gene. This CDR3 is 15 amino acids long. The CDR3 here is CASSLDTIGANVLTF. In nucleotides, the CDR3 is TGTGCCAGCAGCTTAGACACTATCGGGGCCAACGTCCTGACTTTC.

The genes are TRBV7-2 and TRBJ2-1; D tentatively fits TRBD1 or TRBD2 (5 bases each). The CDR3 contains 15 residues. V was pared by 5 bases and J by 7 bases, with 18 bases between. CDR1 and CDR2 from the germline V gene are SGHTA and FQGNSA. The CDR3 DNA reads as TGTGCCAGCAGCCAGGGACCCACCCTACGGAATGAGCAGTTCTTC. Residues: CASSQGPTLRNEQFF.

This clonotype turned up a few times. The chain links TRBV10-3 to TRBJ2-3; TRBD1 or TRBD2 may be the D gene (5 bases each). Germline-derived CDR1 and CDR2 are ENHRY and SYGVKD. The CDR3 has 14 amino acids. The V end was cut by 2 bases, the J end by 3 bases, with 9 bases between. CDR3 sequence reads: CAISEAEGTDTQYF. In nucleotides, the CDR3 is TGTGCCATCAGTGAGGCCGAGGGGACAGATACGCAGTATTTT.

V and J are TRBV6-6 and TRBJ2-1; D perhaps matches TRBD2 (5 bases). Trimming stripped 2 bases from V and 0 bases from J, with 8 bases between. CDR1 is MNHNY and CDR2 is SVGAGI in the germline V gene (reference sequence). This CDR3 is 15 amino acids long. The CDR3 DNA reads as TGTGCCAGCAGTTACCAGCGGCCCTCCTACAATGAGCAGTTCTTC. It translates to CASSYQRPSYNEQFF.

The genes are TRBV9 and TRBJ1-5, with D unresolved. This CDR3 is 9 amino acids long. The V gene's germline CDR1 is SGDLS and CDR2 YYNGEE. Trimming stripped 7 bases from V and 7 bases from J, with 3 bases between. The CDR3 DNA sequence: TGTGCCAGCGGACAGCCCCAGCATTTT. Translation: CASGQPQHF.

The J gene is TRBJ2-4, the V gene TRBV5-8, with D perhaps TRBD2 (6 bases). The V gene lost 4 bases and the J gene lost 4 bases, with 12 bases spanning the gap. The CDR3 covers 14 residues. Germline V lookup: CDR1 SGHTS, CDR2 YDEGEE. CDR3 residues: CASSLAGLKNIQYF. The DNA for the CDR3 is TGTGCCAGCAGCCTTGCAGGACTAAAAAACATTCAGTACTTC.

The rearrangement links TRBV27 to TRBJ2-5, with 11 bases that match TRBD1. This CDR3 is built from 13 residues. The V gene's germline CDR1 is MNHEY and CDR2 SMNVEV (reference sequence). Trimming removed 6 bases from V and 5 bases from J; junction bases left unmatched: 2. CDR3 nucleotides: TGTGCCAGCAGGGGACAGGGGGGGGAGACCCAGTACTTC. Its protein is CASRGQGGETQYF.